This record covers a single T cell receptor (beta chain). The antigen is unknown. The data belong to a study of shared clonotypes between healthy human individuals. Study in general: CD4 naive and CD4 memory each took three plates per donor, while CD8 naive took two and CD8 memory one.

Germline V gene data show CDR1 as MNHEY and CDR2 as SMNVEV (reference sequence). The CDR3 length is 17 residues. J lost 4 bases, V lost 0 bases, and 12 bases had no gene match. Researchers partitioned CD4+ cells into CD45RA+ naive and CD45RA-negative memory subsets. Regarding the study as a whole: Memory subsets generally showed lower estimated richness than naive subsets.

Sorted-subset replicate PCRs used 150 to 250 ng of genomic DNA. This amount corresponded to 30,000 to 35,000 T cell genomes. Data came from immunoSEQ multiplex PCR; TCRdb stores just in-frame clones and leaves some out. The sample has roughly 2.5 million clones; approximately 90% are singletons. Sequencing was done on a sample of naive CD4+ T cells sorted from blood. Subset specified: CD45RA+ positively selected. The chain is built from TRBV27 and TRBJ2-7, with 7 bases aligning to TRBD1. The TCR sequence derives from a man between 18 and 29 years old in good health. The CDR3 sequence is CASSLSPKAGGRYEQYF. The CDR3 nucleotides are TGTGCCAGCAGTTTATCCCCAAAGGCAGGGGGTAGGTACGAGCAGTACTTC.